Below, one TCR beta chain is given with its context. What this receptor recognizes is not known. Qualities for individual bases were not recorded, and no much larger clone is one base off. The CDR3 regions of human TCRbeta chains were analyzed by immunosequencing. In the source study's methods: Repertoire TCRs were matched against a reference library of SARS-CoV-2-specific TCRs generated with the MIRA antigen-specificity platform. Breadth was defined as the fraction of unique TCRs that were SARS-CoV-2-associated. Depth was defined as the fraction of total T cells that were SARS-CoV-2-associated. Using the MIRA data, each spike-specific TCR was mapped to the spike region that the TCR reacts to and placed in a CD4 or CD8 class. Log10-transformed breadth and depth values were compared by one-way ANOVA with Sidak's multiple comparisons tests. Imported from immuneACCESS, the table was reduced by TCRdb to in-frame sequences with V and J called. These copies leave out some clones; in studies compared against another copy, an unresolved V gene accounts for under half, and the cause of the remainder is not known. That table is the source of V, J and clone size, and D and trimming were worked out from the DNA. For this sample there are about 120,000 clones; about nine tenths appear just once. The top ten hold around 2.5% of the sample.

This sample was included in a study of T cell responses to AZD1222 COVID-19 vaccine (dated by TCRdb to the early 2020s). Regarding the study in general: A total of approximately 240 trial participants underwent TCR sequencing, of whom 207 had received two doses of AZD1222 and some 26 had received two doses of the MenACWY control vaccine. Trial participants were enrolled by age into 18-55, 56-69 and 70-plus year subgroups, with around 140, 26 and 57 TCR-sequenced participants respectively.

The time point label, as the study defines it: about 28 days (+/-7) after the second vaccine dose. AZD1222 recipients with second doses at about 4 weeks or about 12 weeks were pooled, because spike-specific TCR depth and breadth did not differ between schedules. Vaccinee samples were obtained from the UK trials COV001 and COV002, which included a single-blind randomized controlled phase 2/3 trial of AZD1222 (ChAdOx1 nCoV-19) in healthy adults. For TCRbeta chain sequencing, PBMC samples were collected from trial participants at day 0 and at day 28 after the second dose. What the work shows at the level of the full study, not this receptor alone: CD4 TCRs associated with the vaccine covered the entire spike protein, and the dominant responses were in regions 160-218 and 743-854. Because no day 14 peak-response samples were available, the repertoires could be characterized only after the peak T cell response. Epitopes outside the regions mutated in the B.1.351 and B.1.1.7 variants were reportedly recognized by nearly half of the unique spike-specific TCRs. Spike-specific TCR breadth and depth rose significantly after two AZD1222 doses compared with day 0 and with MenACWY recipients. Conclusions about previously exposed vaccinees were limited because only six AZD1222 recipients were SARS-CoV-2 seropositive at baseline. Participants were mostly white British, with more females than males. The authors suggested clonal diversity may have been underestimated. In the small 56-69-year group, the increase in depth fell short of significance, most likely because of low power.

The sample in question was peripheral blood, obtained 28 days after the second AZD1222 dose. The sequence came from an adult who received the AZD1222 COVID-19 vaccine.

Here the CDR3 is given as CASSYSDRDNTGELFF. The DNA sequence is TGTGCCAGCAGTTACTCTGACAGGGATAACACCGGGGAGCTGTTTTTT. Recombination connected TRBV6-5 to TRBJ2-2, and TRBD1 aligns with 7 junction nucleotides. The CDR3 contains 16 residues, cysteine and phenylalanine counted. The retained sequence is limited to the CDR3, 48 bases, with the frame set at the first base. The CDR1 and CDR2 encoded by the germline V gene are MNHEY and SVGAGI. The germline V end is reduced by 0 bases and the J end by 2 bases; junction bases left unmatched: 3.